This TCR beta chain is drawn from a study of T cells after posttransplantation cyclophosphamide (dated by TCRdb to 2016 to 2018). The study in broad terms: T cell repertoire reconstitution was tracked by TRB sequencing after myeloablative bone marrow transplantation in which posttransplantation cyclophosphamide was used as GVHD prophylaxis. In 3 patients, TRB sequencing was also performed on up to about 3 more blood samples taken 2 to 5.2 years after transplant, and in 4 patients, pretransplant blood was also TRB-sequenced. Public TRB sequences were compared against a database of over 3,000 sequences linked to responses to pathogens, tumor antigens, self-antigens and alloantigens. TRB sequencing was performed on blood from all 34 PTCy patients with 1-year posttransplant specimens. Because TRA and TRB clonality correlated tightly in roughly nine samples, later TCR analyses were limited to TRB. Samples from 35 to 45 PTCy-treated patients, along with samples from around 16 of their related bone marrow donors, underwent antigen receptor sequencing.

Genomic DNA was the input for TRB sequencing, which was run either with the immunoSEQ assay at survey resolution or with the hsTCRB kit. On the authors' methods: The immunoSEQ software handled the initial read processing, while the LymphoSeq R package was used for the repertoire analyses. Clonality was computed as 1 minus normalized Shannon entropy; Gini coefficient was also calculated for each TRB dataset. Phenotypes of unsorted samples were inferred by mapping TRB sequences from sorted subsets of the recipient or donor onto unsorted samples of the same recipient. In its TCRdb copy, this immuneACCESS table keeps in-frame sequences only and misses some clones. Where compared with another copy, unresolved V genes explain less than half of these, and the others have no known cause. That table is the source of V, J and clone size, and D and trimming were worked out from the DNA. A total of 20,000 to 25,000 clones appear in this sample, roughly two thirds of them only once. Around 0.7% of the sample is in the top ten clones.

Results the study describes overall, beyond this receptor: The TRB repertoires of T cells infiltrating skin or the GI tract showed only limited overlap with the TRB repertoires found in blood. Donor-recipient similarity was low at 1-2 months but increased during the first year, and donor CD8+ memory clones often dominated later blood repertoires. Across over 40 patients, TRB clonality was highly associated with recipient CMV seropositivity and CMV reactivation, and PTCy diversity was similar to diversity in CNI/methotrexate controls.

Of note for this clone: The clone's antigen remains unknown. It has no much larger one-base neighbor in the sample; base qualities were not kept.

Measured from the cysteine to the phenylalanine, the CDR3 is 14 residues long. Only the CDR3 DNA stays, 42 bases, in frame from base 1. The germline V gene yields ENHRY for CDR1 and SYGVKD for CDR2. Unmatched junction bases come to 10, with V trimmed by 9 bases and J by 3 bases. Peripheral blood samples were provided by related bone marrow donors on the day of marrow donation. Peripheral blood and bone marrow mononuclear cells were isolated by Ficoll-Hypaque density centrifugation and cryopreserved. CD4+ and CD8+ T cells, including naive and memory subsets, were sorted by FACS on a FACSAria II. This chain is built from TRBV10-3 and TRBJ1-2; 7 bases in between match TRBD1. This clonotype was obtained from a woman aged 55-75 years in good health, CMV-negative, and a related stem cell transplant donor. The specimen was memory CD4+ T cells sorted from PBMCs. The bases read TGTGCCATGACGGGACAGCTGGAAGACTATGGCTACACCTTC. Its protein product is CAMTGQLEDYGYTF.